The subject of this entry is one TCR beta chain. The antigen remains undetermined. Produced via immunoSEQ multiplex PCR; TCRdb's table is partial and in-frame only. There are roughly 120,000 clones in the sample; approximately 85% occur only once, and 1.5% to 2% lies in the top ten. These data come from a study of T cell responses to AZD1222 COVID-19 vaccine. On the study more broadly: Second-dose schedules of about 4 or about 12 weeks were combined. Overall study findings and caveats: Spike-specific TCR breadth and depth rose after two AZD1222 doses.

Germline values: CDR1 SGHDN, CDR2 FVKESK. V was trimmed by 1 base and J by 2 bases, leaving 11 bases between them. The CDR3 has 15 residues. The origin of this receptor is an adult in good health. Here the sequenced sample was peripheral blood, taken on day 0 of AZD1222 vaccination. V is TRBV14 and J is TRBJ2-5; D ambiguous. In nucleotides, the CDR3 is TGTGCCAGCAGCCAAGGGTTAGGGTCACAAGAGACCCAGTACTTC. Translated: CASSQGLGSQETQYF.